The rows below give T cell receptor beta chains drawn from one sample of a study of control samples from healthy donors and cancer patients. Here immunoSEQ multiplex PCR was the method, and the copy in TCRdb shows in-frame clones only, minus some. Counted here are 150,000 to 200,000 clones, 94% occurring once; the ten biggest clones make up 1.3%. The sequenced material came from blood. These receptors were obtained from a young woman in good health. The CDR3 runs from the conserved cysteine through the conserved F or W. Clone sizes are given selectively: once, few, many, or a class where the clone is expanded.

NA | TRBJ2-7 | TRBV27 | CASGDYEQYF
NA | TRBJ1-3 | TRBV19 | CASSTTALGNTIYF
few | TRBJ1-2 | TRBV5-5 | CASSWQGEGYGYTF
once | TRBJ1-6 | TRBV3-1/TRBV3-2 | CASGYGTGNSPLHF
NA | TRBJ1-1 | TRBV3-1/TRBV3-2 | CASSQEWGLGAFF
once | TRBJ1-3 | TRBV10-1 | CASSDGLSGNTIYF
NA | TRBJ1-5 | TRBV2 | CANGPAQGPQHF
NA | TRBJ2-3 | TRBV11-3 | CASSFRLDLVFNTDTQYF
NA | TRBJ2-2 | TRBV9 | CASSGPGQSGTGELFF
NA | TRBJ1-2 | TRBV7-9 | CASSLVGYSPNYGYTF
once | TRBJ1-2 | TRBV5-6 | CASSLTGSHGYTF
NA | TRBJ1-2 | TRBV6-1 | CASSEGGGQINYGYTF